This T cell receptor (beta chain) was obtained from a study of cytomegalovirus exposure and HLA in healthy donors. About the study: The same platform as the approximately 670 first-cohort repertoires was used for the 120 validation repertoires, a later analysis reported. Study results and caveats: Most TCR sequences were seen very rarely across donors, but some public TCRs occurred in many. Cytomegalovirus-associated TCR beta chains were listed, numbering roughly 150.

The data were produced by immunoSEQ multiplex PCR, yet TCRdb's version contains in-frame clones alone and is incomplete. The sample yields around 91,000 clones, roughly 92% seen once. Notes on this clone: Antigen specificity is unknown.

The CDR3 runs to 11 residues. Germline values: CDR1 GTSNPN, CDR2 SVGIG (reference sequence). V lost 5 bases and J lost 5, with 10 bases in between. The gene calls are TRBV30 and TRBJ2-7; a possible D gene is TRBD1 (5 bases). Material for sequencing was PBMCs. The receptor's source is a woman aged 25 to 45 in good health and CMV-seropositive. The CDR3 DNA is TGTGCCTGGCAGGGTACCAACGAGCAGTACTTC. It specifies CAWQGTNEQYF.